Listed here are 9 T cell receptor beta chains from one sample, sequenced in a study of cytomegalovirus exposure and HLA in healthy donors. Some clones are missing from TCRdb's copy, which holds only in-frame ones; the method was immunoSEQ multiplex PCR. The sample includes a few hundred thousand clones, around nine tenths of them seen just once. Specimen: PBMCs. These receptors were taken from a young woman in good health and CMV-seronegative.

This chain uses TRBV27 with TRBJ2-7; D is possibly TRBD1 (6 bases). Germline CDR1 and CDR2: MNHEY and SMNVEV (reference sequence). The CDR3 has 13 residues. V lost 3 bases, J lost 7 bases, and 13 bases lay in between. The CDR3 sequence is CASSLGAGREQYF. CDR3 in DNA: TGTGCCAGCAGTTTGGGGGCAGGAAGGGAGCAGTACTTC.

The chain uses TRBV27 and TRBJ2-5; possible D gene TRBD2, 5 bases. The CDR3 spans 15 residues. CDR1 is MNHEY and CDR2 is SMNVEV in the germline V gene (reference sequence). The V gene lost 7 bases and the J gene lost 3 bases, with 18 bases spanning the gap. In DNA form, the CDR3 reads TGTGCCAGCAAATTAAGGGTAGCGCGGGAAGAGACCCAGTACTTC. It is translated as CASKLRVAREETQYF.

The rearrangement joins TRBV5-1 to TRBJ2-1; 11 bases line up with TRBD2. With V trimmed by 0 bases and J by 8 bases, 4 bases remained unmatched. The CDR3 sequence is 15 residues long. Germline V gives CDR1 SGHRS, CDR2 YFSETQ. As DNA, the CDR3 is TGCGCCAGCAGCTTGGGACTAGCGGGAATCTATGAGCAGTTCTTC. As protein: CASSLGLAGIYEQFF.

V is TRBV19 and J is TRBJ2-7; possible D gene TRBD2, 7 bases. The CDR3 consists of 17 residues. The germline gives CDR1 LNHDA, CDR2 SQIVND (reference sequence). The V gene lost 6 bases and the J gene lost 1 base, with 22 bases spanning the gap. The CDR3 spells CASSTHVGGAKSYEQYF. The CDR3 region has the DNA TGTGCCAGTAGCACCCACGTGGGGGGGGCGAAATCCTACGAGCAGTACTTC.

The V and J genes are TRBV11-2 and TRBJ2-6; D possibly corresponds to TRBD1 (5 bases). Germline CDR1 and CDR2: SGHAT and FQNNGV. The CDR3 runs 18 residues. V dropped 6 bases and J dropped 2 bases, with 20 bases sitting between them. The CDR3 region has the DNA TGTGCCAGCAGAATTGGGTCAGGGTATAGTCCTGGGGCCAACGTCCTGACTTTC. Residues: CASRIGSGYSPGANVLTF.

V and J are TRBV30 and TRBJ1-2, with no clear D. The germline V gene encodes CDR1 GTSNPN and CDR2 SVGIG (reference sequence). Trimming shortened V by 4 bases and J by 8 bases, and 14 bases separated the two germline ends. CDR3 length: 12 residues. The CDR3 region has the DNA TGTGCCTGGACGCACCGGGGAGGGGGCTACACCTTC. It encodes CAWTHRGGGYTF. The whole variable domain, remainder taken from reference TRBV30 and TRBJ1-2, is SQTIHQWPATLVQPVGSPLSLECTVEGTSNPNLYWYRQAAGRGLQLLFYSVGIGQISSEVPQNLSASRPQDRQFILSSKKLLLSDSGFYLCAWTHRGGGYTFGSGTRLTVV.

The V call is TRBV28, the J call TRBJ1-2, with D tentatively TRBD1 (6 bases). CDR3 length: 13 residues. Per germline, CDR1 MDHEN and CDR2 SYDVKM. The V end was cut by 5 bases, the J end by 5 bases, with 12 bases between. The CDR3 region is CASSLQGPYGYTF. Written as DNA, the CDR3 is TGTGCCAGCAGTCTACAGGGACCTTATGGCTACACCTTC.

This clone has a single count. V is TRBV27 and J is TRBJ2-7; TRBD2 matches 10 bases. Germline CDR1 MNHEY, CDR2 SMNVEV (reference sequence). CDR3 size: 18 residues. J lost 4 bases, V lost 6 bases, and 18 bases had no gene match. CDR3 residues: CASSLIGLAEGGPYEQYF. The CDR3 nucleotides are TGTGCCAGCAGCCTAATCGGACTAGCGGAGGGTGGACCTTACGAGCAGTACTTC.

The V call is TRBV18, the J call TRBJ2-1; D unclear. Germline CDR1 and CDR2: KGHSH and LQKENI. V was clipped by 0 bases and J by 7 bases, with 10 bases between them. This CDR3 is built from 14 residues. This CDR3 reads CASSPPNSRNEQFF. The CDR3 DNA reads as TGTGCCAGCTCACCACCGAATTCGCGGAATGAGCAGTTCTTC.